The rows below give T cell receptor beta chains drawn from one sample of a study of T cell changes during pregnancy in multiple sclerosis. Method: immunoSEQ multiplex PCR; TCRdb's copy keeps in-frame clones and lacks some. The table records 95,000 to 100,000 clones, 92% of them present only once. The material sequenced was peripheral blood, taken after pregnancy. The receptors were gathered from a female donor in good health, enrolled as a control in a pregnancy study. Each CDR3 is given with its conserved first and last residue. A D gene is named only where the DNA matches it firmly. Size is stated for part of the rows, as once, few or many counts, or as a class when the clone is expanded.

d_gene,abundance,j_gene,v_gene,CDR3aa,CDR3nt
TRBD1,-,TRBJ1-3,TRBV2,CASRRQGAGNTIYF,TGTGCCAGCCGGAGACAGGGAGCGGGAAACACCATATATTTT
-,-,TRBJ1-1,TRBV11-2,CASSLNLDWGREAFF,TGTGCCAGCAGCTTAAACCTAGATTGGGGGCGTGAAGCTTTCTTT
TRBD1,-,TRBJ2-7,TRBV7-8,CASTLTGAGQYF,TGTGCCAGCACATTAACAGGGGCCGGGCAGTACTTC
TRBD1,-,TRBJ1-1,TRBV7-6,CASSLTGFGTEAFF,TGTGCCAGCAGCCTGACAGGGTTTGGCACTGAAGCTTTCTTT
-,-,TRBJ2-1,TRBV19,CASSWVSPQEIAYNEQFF,TGTGCCAGTAGTTGGGTTTCGCCCCAGGAAATAGCCTACAATGAGCAGTTCTTC
-,once,TRBJ1-5,TRBV9,CASSVGQGINQPQHF,TGTGCCAGCAGCGTAGGGCAGGGCATCAATCAGCCCCAGCATTTT
TRBD1,-,TRBJ1-2,TRBV6-5,CASSAGQGGGYTF,TGTGCCAGCTCAGCCGGACAGGGCGGAGGCTACACCTTC
-,-,TRBJ2-6,TRBV21-1,CASSKAPGLGANVLTF,TGTGCCAGCAGCAAAGCGCCGGGTCTTGGGGCCAACGTCCTGACTTTC
-,-,TRBJ1-5,TRBV7-2,CASSVRQGKVQPQHF,TGTGCCAGCAGCGTCAGGCAGGGGAAGGTTCAGCCCCAGCATTTT
TRBD1,few,TRBJ2-2,TRBV6-1,CAGGTGTGEVGELFF,TGTGCCGGCGGGACCGGGACAGGGGAAGTTGGGGAGCTGTTTTTT
-,-,TRBJ1-4,TRBV2,CASSETAWNEKLFF,TGTGCCAGCAGTGAGACAGCTTGGAATGAAAAACTGTTTTTT
-,-,TRBJ2-7,TRBV6-6,CASTPGGTSYEQYF,TGTGCCAGCACCCCCGGAGGTACCTCCTACGAGCAGTACTTC
-,-,TRBJ2-3,TRBV19,CASSIDLLGQYTDTQYF,TGTGCCAGTAGTATAGATCTTTTAGGACAGTACACAGATACGCAGTATTTT